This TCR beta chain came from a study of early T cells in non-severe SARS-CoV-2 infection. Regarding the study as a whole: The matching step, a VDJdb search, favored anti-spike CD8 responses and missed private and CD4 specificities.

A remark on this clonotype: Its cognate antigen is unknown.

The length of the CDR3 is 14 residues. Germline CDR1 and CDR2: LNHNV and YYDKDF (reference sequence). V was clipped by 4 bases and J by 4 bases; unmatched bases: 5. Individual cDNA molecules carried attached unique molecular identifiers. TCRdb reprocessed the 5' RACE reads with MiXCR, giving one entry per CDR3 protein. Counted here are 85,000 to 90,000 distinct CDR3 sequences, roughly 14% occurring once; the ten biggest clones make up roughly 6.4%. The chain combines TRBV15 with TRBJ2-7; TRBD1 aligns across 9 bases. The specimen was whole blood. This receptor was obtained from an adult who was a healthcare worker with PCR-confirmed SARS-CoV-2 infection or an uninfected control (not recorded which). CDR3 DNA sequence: TGTGCCACCAGCATGGGGGGACAGGGATACGAGCAGTACTTC. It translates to CATSMGGQGYEQYF.